The 23 T cell receptor beta chains presented below share a single source sample, sequenced in a study of regulatory T cells in long-lasting Graves disease. Time point of the sample: persistent/refractory GD, antithyroid drugs over 5 years with positive TRAb. Generation of the TCR library employed RNA extracted from PBMCs. CDR3-region Arm-PCR and iRepertoire HTBI primers produced the TCR beta libraries. TCRdb re-called the multiplex PCR reads through MiXCR, storing one row per CDR3 protein. The profile shows 400,000 to 500,000 distinct CDR3 sequences, roughly 21% of them singletons. The input for sequencing was peripheral blood mononuclear cells (PBMCs), taken when the disease was refractory, from a patient treated with antithyroid drugs. These receptor sequences come from a female donor with Graves disease.

This clonotype was seen ten or more times. This rearrangement joins TRBV12-3 or TRBV12-4 to TRBJ1-4, with a possible D match to TRBD1 (6 bases). V lost 5 bases, J lost 7 bases, and 14 bases lay in between. This CDR3 is 14 amino acids long. CDR3 in amino acids: CASSPHRESEKLFF. The CDR3 bases are TGTGCCAGCAGTCCCCACAGGGAAAGTGAAAAACTGTTTTTT.

Only a few counts were recorded for this clonotype. The chain uses TRBV30 and TRBJ2-7, with D possibly matching TRBD1 (6 bases). CDR3 size: 14 residues. The germline CDR1 and CDR2 sequences are GTSNPN and SVGIG (reference sequence). V was cut by 3 bases and J by 2 bases, with 14 bases left in between. CDR3 DNA sequence: TGTGCCTGGAGCACGGGACATCCGGCCTACGAGCAGTACTTC. It yields the protein CAWSTGHPAYEQYF.

This clonotype was found many times. The rearrangement uses TRBV6-2 or TRBV6-3 and TRBJ1-2; possible D gene TRBD1, 5 bases. The CDR3 runs to 14 residues. Trimming shortened V by 2 bases and J by 8 bases, and 15 bases separated the two germline ends. From germline, CDR1 is MNHEY and CDR2 SVGEGT. The chain's CDR3 is CASSYNYDRGGYTF. Written as DNA, the CDR3 is TGTGCCAGCAGTTACAACTATGACAGAGGCGGCTACACCTTC.

J is TRBJ2-7 and V is TRBV3-1, with D possibly matching TRBD1 (6 bases). The CDR3 runs 16 residues. Per germline, CDR1 LGHDT and CDR2 YNNKEL (reference sequence). V was trimmed by 4 bases and J by 0 bases, leaving 16 bases between them. In nucleotides, the CDR3 is TGTGCCAGCAGCCCCTTACAGGGTGGTACCTCCTACGAGCAGTACTTC. Amino acid sequence: CASSPLQGGTSYEQYF.

This clonotype appeared many times. The gene calls are TRBV2 and TRBJ1-5; maybe TRBD1 (5 bases). Germline V gives CDR1 SNHLY, CDR2 FYNNEI. The CDR3 has 16 residues. V shed 8 bases and J shed 2 bases, with 19 bases lying between them. Here the CDR3 reads CASAEERGLGNQPQHF. In nucleotides, the CDR3 is TGTGCCAGCGCTGAGGAACGGGGCTTGGGCAATCAGCCCCAGCATTTT.

This clonotype was found a few times. The chain carries TRBV30 and TRBJ1-3; 7 bases are shared with TRBD1. V was clipped by 5 bases and J by 3 bases; unmatched bases: 4. There are 13 residues in the CDR3. Per germline, CDR1 GTSNPN and CDR2 SVGIG (reference sequence). The CDR3 nucleotides are TGTGCCTGGGGGACAGTACATGGAAACACCATATATTTT. It specifies CAWGTVHGNTIYF.

The chain has TRBV6-2 or TRBV6-3 and TRBJ1-2; a weak D match, TRBD1 (5 bases). The V and J ends lost 0 bases and 8 bases respectively, with 10 bases between them. In germline, CDR1 is MNHEY, CDR2 SVGEGT. The CDR3 contains 13 residues. This CDR3 is CASSYSRVRGYTF. CDR3 bases: TGTGCCAGCAGTTACTCCAGGGTGCGGGGCTACACCTTC.

This clonotype was observed many times. The CDR3 bases are TGTGCCAGCAGTAGGGGCCCCGACTTCTACGAGCAGTACTTC. It is translated as CASSRGPDFYEQYF. The gene calls are TRBV7-9 and TRBJ2-7; D perhaps matches TRBD1 (5 bases). The CDR3 spans 14 residues. Trimming pared 6 bases from V and 3 bases from J, leaving 15 bases between. Germline CDR1 is SEHNR and CDR2 is FQNEAQ (reference sequence).

This clonotype was detected a few times. The V and J genes are TRBV3-1 and TRBJ2-1; the match to TRBD2 covers 7 bases. V dropped 4 bases and J dropped 10; count of bases not matched to a gene: 4. From germline, CDR1 is LGHDT and CDR2 YNNKEL (reference sequence). The CDR3 is 12 amino acids. CDR3 in amino acids: CASSLEREEQFF. The DNA of the CDR3 is TGTGCCAGCAGCCTTGAGCGGGAAGAGCAGTTCTTC.

This clonotype was counted ten times or more. V gene TRBV28 combines with J gene TRBJ1-5, with D perhaps TRBD1 (6 bases). This CDR3 spans 20 amino acids. V was trimmed by 1 base and J by 6 bases, leaving 28 bases between them. Germline V gene lookup returns CDR1 MDHEN and CDR2 SYDVKM. The CDR3 region has the DNA TGTGCCAGCAGTTTATCGATTTATCGACGGGACACCGGAATCCTTCAGCCCCAGCATTTT. Its translation: CASSLSIYRRDTGILQPQHF.

There are a few counts of this clonotype. The rearrangement uses TRBV4-3 and TRBJ2-7; TRBD2 is a possible D gene (5 bases). This CDR3 region has 15 residues. Looked up from germline, CDR1 is LGHNA and CDR2 is YSLEER. V was pared by 4 bases and J by 4 bases, with 17 bases between. The CDR3 DNA reads as TGCGCCAGCAGCCGAGCGGTGGCAGGAGGATACGAGCAGTACTTC. Translating gives CASSRAVAGGYEQYF.

This clonotype has at least ten counts. This rearrangement joins TRBV5-1 to TRBJ2-6; D is unclear. The V end was cut by 3 bases, the J end by 0 bases, with 7 bases between. CDR1 is SGHRS, CDR2 YFSETQ, per germline. This CDR3 spans 15 amino acids. The CDR3 spells CASSWKLSGANVLTF. CDR3 DNA sequence: TGCGCCAGCAGCTGGAAGCTCTCTGGGGCCAACGTCCTGACTTTC.

This clonotype was found a few times. A much larger clone is a single base away; this may be a read error. This rearrangement joins TRBV28 to TRBJ2-7, with a possible D match to TRBD2 (6 bases). In germline, CDR1 is MDHEN, CDR2 SYDVKM. This CDR3 comprises 15 residues. Here the CDR3 reads CVSSGQGRSSYEQYF. CDR3 DNA: TGTGTCAGCAGCGGGCAGGGTCGAAGCTCCTACGAGCAGTACTTC.

About this clonotype: A much larger clone lies a single base off, so this may be a read error. The chain is built from TRBV5-1 and TRBJ1-2, with D maybe TRBD1 (6 bases). Trimming removed 3 bases from V and 7 bases from J, with 13 bases in between. The CDR3 consists of 13 residues. Looked up from germline, CDR1 is SGHRS and CDR2 is YFSETQ. CDR3 loop: CASSWDTQSGYTF. CDR3 coding DNA: TGCGCCAGCAGCTGGGACACCCAGAGTGGCTACACCTTC.

This clonotype was seen ten or more times. The V and J genes are TRBV7-2 and TRBJ1-1; no clear D. Germline CDR1 is SGHTA and CDR2 is FQGNSA. This CDR3 region has 11 residues. V shed 4 bases and J shed 10 bases, with 10 bases lying between them. The CDR3 nucleotides are TGTGCCAGCAGCTCTAGTCCTGGAGCTTTCTTT. It yields the protein CASSSSPGAFF.

The rearrangement links TRBV10-3 to TRBJ1-5; 8 bases agree with TRBD1. Trimming removed 0 bases from V and 7 bases from J; junction bases left unmatched: 11. Germline V gene lookup returns CDR1 ENHRY and CDR2 SYGVKD. The CDR3 totals 17 residues. CDR3 sequence (DNA): TGTGCCATCAGTGAGTCCCATTTTGACAGGGGTGGGCAGCCCCAGCATTTT. Amino acid sequence: CAISESHFDRGGQPQHF.

This clonotype appeared many times. The gene calls are TRBV28 and TRBJ2-7; a weak D match, TRBD2 (5 bases). Germline V CDR1 and CDR2: MDHEN, SYDVKM. CDR3 length: 15 amino acids. Trimming removed 5 bases at V and 3 bases at J, with 17 bases between. CDR3 in DNA: TGTGCCAGCAGTCCTACTCCCGGGGATTTCTACGAGCAGTACTTC. Amino acid sequence: CASSPTPGDFYEQYF.

This clonotype was picked up one time. The conserved final phenylalanine or tryptophan is absent from the CDR3, which likely points to a read error. J is TRBJ1-1 and V is TRBV11-3; D remains unclear. The V end was cut by 1 base, the J end by 0 bases, with 9 bases between. Looked up from germline, CDR1 is SGHNT and CDR2 is YENEEA. There are 15 residues in the CDR3. The CDR3 region is CASSLGRTLNTEAFL. DNA for the CDR3: TGTGCCAGCAGCTTAGGGCGGACTTTGAACACTGAAGCTTTCCTT.

The chain links TRBV5-1 to TRBJ1-5; D gene ambiguous. The germline V and J ends were trimmed by 4 bases and 0 bases, with 11 bases remaining between them. CDR3 length: 15 amino acids. Germline-derived CDR1 and CDR2 are SGHRS and YFSETQ. CDR3 in amino acids: CASSPGDASNQPQHF. In nucleotides, the CDR3 is TGCGCCAGCAGCCCCGGGGATGCTAGCAATCAGCCCCAGCATTTT.

A remark on this clonotype: This may be a read error, as it is one base from a much larger clone. This chain's CDR3 is CSARGDKGWPNTEAFF. CDR3 in DNA: TGCAGTGCTAGGGGAGACAAGGGGTGGCCGAACACTGAAGCTTTCTTT. J is TRBJ1-1 and V is TRBV20-1, with D tentatively TRBD1 (5 bases). The germline gives CDR1 DFQATT, CDR2 SNEGSKA (reference sequence). The CDR3 covers 16 residues. The V end was cut by 3 bases, the J end by 1 base, with 18 bases between.

This clonotype turned up a few times. The chain couples TRBV5-1 to TRBJ2-7; a weak D match, TRBD2 (6 bases). The CDR3 has 13 amino acids. The V gene lost 3 bases and the J gene lost 5 bases, with 12 bases spanning the gap. Germline V gene lookup returns CDR1 SGHRS and CDR2 YFSETQ. This CDR3 is CASSWGERNEQYF. CDR3 nucleotides: TGCGCCAGCAGCTGGGGGGAGCGGAACGAGCAGTACTTC.

This clonotype was counted ten times or more. The genes are TRBV12-3 or TRBV12-4 and TRBJ1-2, with no clear D. Trimming stripped 7 bases from V and 7 bases from J, with 16 bases between. The CDR3 loop spans 13 amino acids. CDR3 sequence: CASTAAKPGGYTF. CDR3 DNA: TGTGCCAGCACCGCCGCAAAGCCGGGTGGCTACACCTTC.

This clonotype was seen a few times. The CDR3 loop is CASNLDRGRSGELFF. CDR3 bases: TGTGCCAGCAATCTCGACAGGGGGCGGTCCGGGGAGCTGTTTTTT. This chain links TRBV28 with TRBJ2-2; 10 bases are shared with TRBD1. The V gene's germline CDR1 is MDHEN and CDR2 SYDVKM. This CDR3 has 15 residues. The ends lost 7 bases at V and 6 bases at J; junction bases unmatched: 8.